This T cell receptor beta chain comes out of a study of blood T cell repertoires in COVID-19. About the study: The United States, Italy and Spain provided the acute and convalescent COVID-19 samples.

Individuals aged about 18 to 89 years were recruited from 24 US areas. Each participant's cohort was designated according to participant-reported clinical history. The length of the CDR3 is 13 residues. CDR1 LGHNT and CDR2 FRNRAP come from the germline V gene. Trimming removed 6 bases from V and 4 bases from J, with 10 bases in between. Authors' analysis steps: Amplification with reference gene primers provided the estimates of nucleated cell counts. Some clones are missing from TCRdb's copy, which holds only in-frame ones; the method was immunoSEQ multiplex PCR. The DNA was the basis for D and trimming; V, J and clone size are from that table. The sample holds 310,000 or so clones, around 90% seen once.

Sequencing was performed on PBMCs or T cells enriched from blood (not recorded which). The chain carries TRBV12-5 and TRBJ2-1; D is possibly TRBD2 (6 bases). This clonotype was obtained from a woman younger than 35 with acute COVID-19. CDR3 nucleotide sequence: TGTGCTAGTGGGGCGGGAAGATACAATGAGCAGTTCTTC. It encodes CASGAGRYNEQFF.